Presented here are 18 T cell receptor beta chains from one specimen sequenced in a study of T cells and Merkel cell carcinoma outcomes (TCRdb year 2020). The method was the immunoSEQ multiplex PCR assay. TCRdb limited this immuneACCESS table to in-frame rearrangements with V and J called. A share of clones is missing; checked studies link under half to unresolved V genes, and the rest is unexplained. The sample includes 5,000 to 6,500 clones, with around 77% observed a single time. The leading ten clones occupy roughly 6% of the sample. Source material: tumor tissue from Merkel cell carcinoma. These receptors were obtained from a human donor with Merkel cell carcinoma.

The chain links TRBV2 to TRBJ2-7, with a tentative D call TRBD2 (5 bases). V shed 7 bases and J shed 0 bases, with 13 bases lying between them. Germline CDR1 is SNHLY and CDR2 is FYNNEI. The CDR3 spans 14 residues. CDR3 nucleotide sequence: TGTGCCAGCACCGAGGGCCAGAGCTCCTACGAGCAGTACTTC. Translated, it gives CASTEGQSSYEQYF.

This clone was seen only once. This chain joins TRBV6-6 and TRBJ1-2, with 7 bases identical to TRBD1. Per germline, CDR1 MNHNY and CDR2 SVGAGI (reference sequence). The junction had 7 bases not matched to a gene; V was cut back by 4 bases and J by 5 bases. The CDR3 runs 14 residues. The CDR3 loop reads CASSSTDREYGYTF. CDR3 bases: TGTGCCAGCAGTTCCACCGACAGGGAATATGGCTACACCTTC.

This clone occurred a few times. The chain combines TRBV4-2 with TRBJ1-1; TRBD1 aligns across 8 bases. Trimming removed 2 bases from V and 4 bases from J; junction bases left unmatched: 9. The CDR3 runs to 16 residues. Germline loops: CDR1 LGHNA, CDR2 YNFKEQ. CDR3 residues: CASSQPLGTGVTEAFF. The CDR3 DNA is TGTGCCAGCAGCCAACCATTAGGGACAGGAGTCACTGAAGCTTTCTTT.

The chain employs TRBV7-2 and TRBJ1-1, with 7 nucleotides matching TRBD1. This CDR3 region has 13 residues. V lost 5 bases and J lost 6; bases outside the gene matches: 6. CDR1 and CDR2 (germline): SGHTA, FQGNSA. CDR3 in DNA: TGTGCCAGCAGCCTTTTACAGGGGTCTGAAGCTTTCTTT. Protein sequence: CASSLLQGSEAFF. The full variable domain, completed using reference TRBV7-2 and TRBJ1-1, is GAGVSQSPSNKVTEKGKDVELRCDPISGHTALYWYRQSLGQGLEFLIYFQGNSAPDKSGLPSDRFSAERTGGSVSTLTIQRTQQEDSAVYLCASSLLQGSEAFFGQGTRLTVV.

This clone was seen only a few times. This sequence joins TRBV11-2 and TRBJ2-7; perhaps TRBD1 as D (6 bases). The germline V and J ends were trimmed by 0 bases and 4 bases, with 13 bases remaining between them. Germline lookup yields CDR1 SGHAT and CDR2 FQNNGV. The CDR3 spans 15 residues. The CDR3 nucleotides read TGTGCCAGCAGCTTAGACAGCAGGGGAACATACGAGCAGTACTTC. It specifies CASSLDSRGTYEQYF.

By share, this clone counts as large (0.1 to 1%). The chain uses TRBV29-1 and TRBJ1-4; the match to TRBD1 covers 8 bases. This CDR3 is 12 amino acids long. V lost 8 bases to trimming and J lost 6 bases; unmatched junction nucleotides: 5. Germline CDR1 SQVTM, CDR2 ANQGSEA. The CDR3 DNA reads as TGCAGCTCCCAGGGGGCTGATGAAAAACTGTTTTTT. This codes for CSSQGADEKLFF.

In the case of this clone: Other nucleotide sequences from this sample produce the same CDR3. This chain joins TRBV6-5 and TRBJ1-5; TRBD1 aligns across 9 bases. The CDR3 contains 13 residues. Looked up from germline, CDR1 is MNHEY and CDR2 is SVGAGI. The V gene end was trimmed by 6 bases and the J gene end by 4 bases; junction bases not matched to a gene: 1. For the CDR3, the DNA is TGTGCCAGCAGGGGACAGGGAAATCAGCCCCAGCATTTT. Its protein product is CASRGQGNQPQHF.

The J gene is TRBJ1-5, the V gene TRBV27; no firm D call. Germline values: CDR1 MNHEY, CDR2 SMNVEV (reference sequence). V was shortened by 3 bases and J by 0 bases, with 9 bases between the two germline ends. The CDR3 totals 15 residues. For the CDR3, the DNA is TGTGCCAGCAGTTTGGAGGGATATAGCAATCAGCCCCAGCATTTT. Its protein is CASSLEGYSNQPQHF.

The chain couples TRBV5-4 to TRBJ2-5, with 8 bases identical to TRBD2. The germline V gene encodes CDR1 SGHNT and CDR2 YYREEE (reference sequence). J lost 5 bases, V lost 3 bases, and 6 bases had no gene match. The CDR3 sequence is 14 residues long. The CDR3 sequence: CASSSGTSTETQYF. For the CDR3, the DNA is TGTGCCAGCAGCTCCGGGACTAGTACGGAGACCCAGTACTTC.

CDR3 sequence reads: CASSFFGHSGANVLTF. The CDR3 bases are TGTGCCAGCAGCTTTTTCGGGCACTCTGGGGCCAACGTCCTGACTTTC. V usage is TRBV7-9 and J usage is TRBJ2-6, with unresolved D. V was pared by 3 bases and J by 0 bases, with 9 bases between. The CDR3 is made up of 16 amino acids. CDR1 and CDR2 from the germline V gene are SEHNR and FQNEAQ (reference sequence).

V is TRBV28 and J is TRBJ1-1; 10 bases are shared with TRBD1. The CDR3 covers 12 residues. V shed 7 bases and J 9 bases; nucleotides not matched to a gene: 5. Per germline, CDR1 MDHEN and CDR2 SYDVKM. Here the CDR3 DNA reads TGTGCCAGCATCGACAGGGGGCTGCAAGCTTTCTTT. Amino acids: CASIDRGLQAFF.

The rearrangement links TRBV6-5 to TRBJ2-7, with D possibly TRBD2 on 5 matching bases. V dropped 5 bases and J dropped 4 bases, with 15 bases sitting between them. The CDR3 has 14 residues. CDR1 is MNHEY and CDR2 is SVGAGI in the germline V gene. CDR3 sequence: CASSLGPPGYEQYF. The CDR3 DNA reads TGTGCCAGCAGTCTGGGCCCTCCGGGGTACGAGCAGTACTTC.

The chain couples TRBV18 to TRBJ2-3; 9 nucleotides line up with TRBD2. V lost 4 bases and J lost 6; bases outside the gene matches: 11. The germline gives CDR1 KGHSH, CDR2 LQKENI. The CDR3 has 16 residues. This CDR3 is CASSRGASGNRDTQYF. Here the CDR3 DNA reads TGTGCCAGCTCACGGGGTGCTAGCGGGAATCGGGATACGCAGTATTTT. The full variable domain, in which reference TRBV18 and TRBJ2-3 provide the parts outside the CDR3, is NAGVMQNPRHLVRRRGQEARLRCSPMKGHSHVYWYRQLPEEGLKFMVYLQKENIIDESGMPKERFSAEFPKEGPSILRIQQVVRGDSAAYFCASSRGASGNRDTQYFGPGTRLTVL.

Regarding this clone: The sample contains more than one DNA sequence encoding this CDR3. The genes are TRBV6-5 and TRBJ2-3; unclear D gene. This CDR3 has 14 residues. Looked up from germline, CDR1 is MNHEY and CDR2 is SVGAGI. V shed 6 bases and J shed 0 bases, with 10 bases lying between them. In DNA, the CDR3 is TGTGCCAGCAGAAGGGATTTCAGCACAGATACGCAGTATTTT. This sequence encodes CASRRDFSTDTQYF.

The chain recombines TRBV4-1 with TRBJ1-2, with 9 bases lining up with TRBD1. Germline V gene sequence: CDR1 MGHRA, CDR2 YSYEKL. The CDR3 runs to 15 residues. Germline trimming cut 1 base from V and 7 bases from J; bases unmatched to any gene: 7. The CDR3: CASSQAIQGASGYTF. For the CDR3, the DNA is TGCGCCAGCAGCCAAGCGATACAGGGGGCGAGTGGCTACACCTTC.

The chain couples TRBV4-1 to TRBJ1-3; D ambiguous. Trimming shortened V by 3 bases and J by 3 bases, and 9 bases separated the two germline ends. There are 14 residues in the CDR3. Germline V gene sequence: CDR1 MGHRA, CDR2 YSYEKL. CDR3 residues: CASSHRGSGNTIYF. The CDR3 DNA follows: TGCGCCAGCAGCCACCGGGGTAGTGGAAACACCATATATTTT.

The chain has TRBV5-6 and TRBJ2-3; D ambiguous. Germline V gene data show CDR1 as SGHDT and CDR2 as YYEEEE. This CDR3 is built from 16 residues. Trimming removed 0 bases at V and 0 bases at J, with 11 bases between. The DNA for the CDR3 is TGTGCCAGCAGCTTGGGGGCCGGAACGAGCACAGATACGCAGTATTTT. Translation gives CASSLGAGTSTDTQYF. The full variable domain, in which reference TRBV5-6 and TRBJ2-3 provide the parts outside the CDR3, is DAGVTQSPTHLIKTRGQQVTLRCSPKSGHDTVSWYQQALGQGPQFIFQYYEEEERQRGNFPDRFSGHQFPNYSSELNVNALLLGDSALYLCASSLGAGTSTDTQYFGPGTRLTVL.

As DNA, the CDR3 is TGTGCCAGCAGCTTAGATTCTAGGACTAGCGGGAGGTACTACGAGCAGTACTTC. Encoded protein: CASSLDSRTSGRYYEQYF. The chain has TRBV11-2 and TRBJ2-7; 14 nucleotides align to TRBD2. The germline V gene encodes CDR1 SGHAT and CDR2 FQNNGV. Losses at the gene ends were 0 bases for V and 3 bases for J; bases not matched to a gene: 7. The CDR3 sequence is 18 residues long.